A selection of T cell receptor beta chains follows, all from one sample in a study of T cell responses to AZD1222 COVID-19 vaccine. The protocol was immunoSEQ multiplex PCR, while the TCRdb copy is restricted to in-frame clones and leaves out a portion. Seen here are about 190,000 clones, approximately 91% observed once, and the top ten hold 0.99%. The sequenced sample was peripheral blood, obtained on day 0 of AZD1222 vaccination. These receptors all stem from an adult in good health. Each CDR3 is given with its conserved first and last residue. The D gene is left open where the match is weak.

v_gene: TRBV7-9; d_gene: -; j_gene: TRBJ1-2; CDR3aa: CASSLGTSGRNYGYTF; CDR3nt: TGTGCCAGCAGCTTAGGCACTTCGGGTCGGAACTATGGCTACACCTTC
v_gene: TRBV27; d_gene: TRBD1; j_gene: TRBJ2-7; CDR3aa: CASSPSPGTGLYEQYF; CDR3nt: TGTGCCAGCAGTCCATCCCCCGGGACAGGGCTGTACGAGCAGTACTTC
v_gene: TRBV29-1; d_gene: TRBD1; j_gene: TRBJ2-5; CDR3aa: CSVQGAQGAKYEETQYF; CDR3nt: TGCAGCGTCCAAGGGGCACAGGGGGCGAAGTACGAAGAGACCCAGTACTTC
v_gene: TRBV27; d_gene: -; j_gene: TRBJ2-5; CDR3aa: CASSFGAGKGETQYF; CDR3nt: TGTGCCAGCAGTTTTGGGGCTGGTAAGGGAGAGACCCAGTACTTC
v_gene: TRBV12-3/TRBV12-4; d_gene: -; j_gene: TRBJ2-7; CDR3aa: CASSIFGYEQYF; CDR3nt: TGTGCCAGCTCGATATTCGGGTACGAGCAGTACTTC
v_gene: TRBV5-4; d_gene: TRBD2; j_gene: TRBJ2-7; CDR3aa: CASSLEGTSGMRFYEQYF; CDR3nt: TGTGCCAGCAGCTTGGAAGGGACTAGCGGGATGCGCTTCTACGAGCAGTACTTC
v_gene: TRBV28; d_gene: -; j_gene: TRBJ2-7; CDR3aa: CASTPNGPLTSYEQYF; CDR3nt: TGTGCCAGCACCCCCAACGGGCCCCTTACCTCCTACGAGCAGTACTTC
v_gene: TRBV11-2; d_gene: -; j_gene: TRBJ2-1; CDR3aa: CASSRRTGGIDEQFF; CDR3nt: TGTGCCAGCAGCCGCCGCACTGGGGGCATCGATGAGCAGTTCTTC
v_gene: TRBV7-9; d_gene: -; j_gene: TRBJ1-4; CDR3aa: CASSAARAGVSEKLFF; CDR3nt: TGTGCCAGCAGCGCAGCGCGAGCGGGGGTCAGTGAAAAACTGTTTTTT
v_gene: TRBV28; d_gene: TRBD1; j_gene: TRBJ1-5; CDR3aa: CASSNIGGQGNNQPQHF; CDR3nt: TGTGCCAGCAGCAATATAGGAGGACAGGGGAACAATCAGCCCCAGCATTTT
v_gene: TRBV27; d_gene: TRBD1; j_gene: TRBJ1-1; CDR3aa: CASSSHTGAEAFF; CDR3nt: TGTGCCAGCAGTTCCCATACAGGGGCTGAAGCTTTCTTT